This is a list of T cell receptor beta chains from one sample in a study of T cell responses to AZD1222 COVID-19 vaccine. The repertoire was sequenced with immunoSEQ multiplex PCR; TCRdb's copy has only in-frame clones and lacks some. The sample lists approximately 150,000 clones; 80% to 90% were seen once. Sequenced here: peripheral blood, sampled on day 0 of AZD1222 vaccination. The receptors here all came from an adult in good health. Both conserved end residues are part of each CDR3. D genes are given only for firm matches.

CDR3aa	d_gene	v_gene	j_gene
CASSSSRTSGSYEQYF	TRBD2	TRBV5-6	TRBJ2-7
CASSLLGSSQETQYF	-	TRBV5-1	TRBJ2-5
CASSPGPGPNEQFF	-	TRBV3-1/TRBV3-2	TRBJ2-1
CASSDSRSYEQYF	-	TRBV28	TRBJ2-7
CASSLRGDYNEQFF	-	TRBV7-2	TRBJ2-1
CASSQEPSGKTGELFF	TRBD2	TRBV4-2	TRBJ2-2
CASRDYGRRGEKLFF	-	TRBV2	TRBJ1-4
CASSSTYGWRYTF	-	TRBV6-2/TRBV6-3	TRBJ1-2
CASSLLTGYYGYTF	-	TRBV7-9	TRBJ1-2
CSVETGPMNTEAFF	-	TRBV29-1	TRBJ1-1
CSASTRREETQYF	-	TRBV20-1	TRBJ2-5
CASSKVAGGTDTQYF	TRBD2	TRBV5-4	TRBJ2-3
CASSLGRASGRGDTQYF	TRBD2	TRBV7-9	TRBJ2-3
CASSLTQNQPQHF	-	TRBV7-2	TRBJ1-5
CAWDRVGTEAFF	TRBD1	TRBV30	TRBJ1-1
CASSSMTGSTGELFF	-	TRBV7-9	TRBJ2-2
CASSIQGLGNEQFF	-	TRBV27	TRBJ2-1
CASKNGELREGAGQPQHF	TRBD1	TRBV28	TRBJ1-5
CASSHDRTGEAFF	TRBD1	TRBV4-3	TRBJ1-1
CASSLQGSNTEAFF	-	TRBV5-5	TRBJ1-1
CASSLGSNYGYTF	-	TRBV5-1	TRBJ1-2
CASRVIRGNTGELFF	-	TRBV11-2	TRBJ2-2
CASSPRTSSEQYF	-	TRBV18	TRBJ2-7
CASSLAGSAGNYGYTF	-	TRBV5-5	TRBJ1-2